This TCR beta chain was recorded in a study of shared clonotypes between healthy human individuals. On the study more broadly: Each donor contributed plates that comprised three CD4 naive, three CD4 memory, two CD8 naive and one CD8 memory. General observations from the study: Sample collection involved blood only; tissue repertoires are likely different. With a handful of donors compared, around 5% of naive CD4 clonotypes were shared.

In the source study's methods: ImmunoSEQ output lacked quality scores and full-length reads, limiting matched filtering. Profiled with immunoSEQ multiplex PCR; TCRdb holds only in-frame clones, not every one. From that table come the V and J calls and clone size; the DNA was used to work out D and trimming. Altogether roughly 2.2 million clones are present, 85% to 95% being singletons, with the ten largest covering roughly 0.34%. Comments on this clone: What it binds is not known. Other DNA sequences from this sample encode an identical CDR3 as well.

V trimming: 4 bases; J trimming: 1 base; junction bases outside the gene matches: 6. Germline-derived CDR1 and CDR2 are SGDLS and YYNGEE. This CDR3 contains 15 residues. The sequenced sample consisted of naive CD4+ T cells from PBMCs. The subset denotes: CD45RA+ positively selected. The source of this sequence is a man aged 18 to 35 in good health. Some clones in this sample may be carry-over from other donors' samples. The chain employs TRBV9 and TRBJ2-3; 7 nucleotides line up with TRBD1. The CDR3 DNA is TGTGCCAGCAGCCCTAGACAGGGCGGCACAGATACGCAGTATTTT. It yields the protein CASSPRQGGTDTQYF.